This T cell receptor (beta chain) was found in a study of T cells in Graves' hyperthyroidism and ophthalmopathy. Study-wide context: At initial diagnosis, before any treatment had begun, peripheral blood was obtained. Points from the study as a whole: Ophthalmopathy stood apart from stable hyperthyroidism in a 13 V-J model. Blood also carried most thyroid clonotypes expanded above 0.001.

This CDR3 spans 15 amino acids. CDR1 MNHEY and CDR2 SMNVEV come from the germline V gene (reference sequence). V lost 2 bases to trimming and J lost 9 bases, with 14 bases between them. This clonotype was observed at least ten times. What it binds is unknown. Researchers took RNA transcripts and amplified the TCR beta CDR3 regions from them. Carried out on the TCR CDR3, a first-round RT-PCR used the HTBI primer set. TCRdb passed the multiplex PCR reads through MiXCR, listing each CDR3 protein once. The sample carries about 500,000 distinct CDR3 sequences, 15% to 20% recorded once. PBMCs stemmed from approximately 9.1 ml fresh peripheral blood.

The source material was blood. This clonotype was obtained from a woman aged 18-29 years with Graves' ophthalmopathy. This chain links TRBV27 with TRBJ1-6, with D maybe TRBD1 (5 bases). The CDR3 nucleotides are TGTGCCAGCAGTTTAGCGGCAGGGTTTCTTTCACCCCTCCACTTT. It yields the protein CASSLAAGFLSPLHF.